These 13 T cell receptor beta chains originate from one sample sequenced in a study of blood T cells in healthy people across ages. The second PCR ran roughly 6 to 11 cycles with a sample-barcoded 5' primer and J-beta primers. TCRdb re-derived calls from the 5' RACE reads in MiXCR, one entry per CDR3 protein. Counted here are about 1.1 million distinct CDR3 sequences, less than 45% occurring once; the ten biggest clones make up around 13%. Sequenced: blood. The source of these receptors is a man aged 18 to 30 in good health.

This clonotype was detected a few times. V usage is TRBV10-3 and J usage is TRBJ2-2, with D unclear. Between the trimmed V and J ends, which lost 0 bases and 5 bases, there was a span of 7 bases. Germline V CDR1 and CDR2: ENHRY, SYGVKD. The CDR3 runs 14 residues. The CDR3 DNA is TGTGCCATCAGTGAGTCCAAGGCTACCGGGGAGCTGTTTTTT. This gives the protein CAISESKATGELFF.

On this clonotype: Given a much more abundant clone one base away, this may be a read error. The rearrangement joins TRBV10-3 to TRBJ2-7, with a tentative D call TRBD1 (6 bases). In germline, CDR1 is ENHRY, CDR2 SYGVKD. The CDR3 has 13 residues. This chain's CDR3 is CALRDEQGYEQYF. The CDR3 DNA is TGTGCCCTCAGGGATGAACAGGGCTACGAGCAGTACTTC.

This chain connects TRBV20-1 to TRBJ1-6; no firm D call. Between the trimmed V and J ends, which lost 3 bases and 7 bases, there was a span of 10 bases. This CDR3 spans 13 amino acids. In germline, CDR1 is DFQATT, CDR2 SNEGSKA (reference sequence). The CDR3 DNA follows: TGCAGTGCTAGTTTGGCAGAGAATTCACCCCTCCACTTT. Translated: CSASLAENSPLHF.

The chain recombines TRBV7-9 with TRBJ1-5, with D possibly TRBD1 on 6 matching bases. CDR1 is SEHNR, CDR2 FQNEAQ, per germline (reference sequence). The CDR3 spans 14 residues. Trimming removed 6 bases from V and 5 bases from J, with 14 bases in between. CDR3 sequence (DNA): TGTGCCAGCAGATTCCGGGACATATATCAGCCCCAGCATTTT. This encodes CASRFRDIYQPQHF.

J is TRBJ2-2 and V is TRBV5-6, with 7 bases aligning to TRBD1. The CDR3 loop spans 15 amino acids. CDR1 SGHDT and CDR2 YYEEEE come from the germline V gene. J lost 1 base, V lost 3 bases, and 3 bases had no gene match. DNA of the CDR3: TGTGCCAGCAGCTCGACAGGGAAGAACACCGGGGAGCTGTTTTTT. Protein product: CASSSTGKNTGELFF.

This chain joins TRBV28 and TRBJ1-1; perhaps TRBD1 as D (6 bases). Trimming took off 6 bases at V and 6 bases at J, with 26 bases between the two ends. The CDR3 runs to 17 residues. CDR1 and CDR2 from the germline V gene are MDHEN and SYDVKM. CDR3 region: CASSLDRSGPSLAEAFF. The CDR3 bases are TGTGCCAGCAGCCTAGACAGGTCGGGCCCGAGTTTGGCTGAAGCTTTCTTT.

The sample holds a few counts of this clonotype. The rearrangement uses TRBV21-1 and TRBJ2-1; no DNA check was done on the table's D call, TRBD1. TRBV21-1 is reported as a pseudogene. The CDR3 is made up of 14 amino acids. In nucleotides, the CDR3 is TGTGCCAGCAGCCCGGGACACCACTACAATGAGCAGTTCTTC. It specifies CASSPGHHYNEQFF.

This clonotype was recorded a few times. The V gene is TRBV4-1, the J gene TRBJ1-5; TRBD1 agrees at 8 bases. V lost 5 bases, J lost 6 bases, and 9 bases stayed unmatched. This CDR3 comprises 15 residues. Germline V gene sequence: CDR1 MGHRA, CDR2 YSYEKL. The CDR3 reads CASSGPDRETQPQHF. In DNA form, the CDR3 reads TGCGCCAGCAGCGGACCGGACAGGGAGACTCAGCCCCAGCATTTT.

The chain carries TRBV20-1 and TRBJ1-6; no firm D call. CDR1 is DFQATT, CDR2 SNEGSKA, per germline (reference sequence). The CDR3 is 13 amino acids. The V end lost 3 bases, the J end lost 5 bases, and 8 bases lay between the germline ends. This CDR3 is CSARIGDNSPLHF. CDR3 nucleotides: TGCAGTGCTAGGATCGGGGATAATTCACCCCTCCACTTT.

A remark on this clonotype: An end of the junction differs from the germline gene, which may be a read error. V usage is TRBV7-9 and J usage is TRBJ1-1; TRBD1 matches 7 bases. Germline V gene data show CDR1 as SEHNR and CDR2 as FQNEAQ (reference sequence). There are 16 residues in the CDR3. The CDR3 DNA sequence: TGTGTCAGCAGCAAGATACAGGGGCTAGGGAACACTGAAGCTTTCTTT. Its translation is CVSSKIQGLGNTEAFF.

This clonotype has only a few counts. V is TRBV21-1 and J is TRBJ1-2; the DNA was not used to check the table's D call, TRBD1. TRBV21-1 is a documented pseudogene. This CDR3 contains 15 residues. CDR3 sequence reads: CASSKPPKFECGYTF. As DNA, the CDR3 is TGTGCCAGCAGCAAACCCCCAAAATTCGAATGCGGCTACACCTTC.

The chain recombines TRBV29-1 with TRBJ1-2, with D unclear. This CDR3 is 12 amino acids long. CDR1 and CDR2 from the germline V gene are SQVTM and ANQGSEA. V dropped 4 bases and J dropped 3 bases, with 9 bases sitting between them. Here the CDR3 reads CSVVQDYYGYTF. DNA for the CDR3: TGCAGCGTTGTGCAGGACTACTATGGCTACACCTTC. The full variable domain, its missing parts supplied by reference TRBV29-1 and TRBJ1-2, is SAVISQKPSRDICQRGTSLTIQCQVDSQVTMMFWYRQQPGQSLTLIATANQGSEATYESGFVIDKFPISRPNLTFSTLTVSNMSPEDSSIYLCSVVQDYYGYTFGSGTRLTVV.

The CDR3 DNA reads as TGTGCCAGCAGCCAAGATCTGACAGGAGAGACCCAGTACTTC. It is translated as CASSQDLTGETQYF. V usage is TRBV3-1 and J usage is TRBJ2-5; a possible D gene is TRBD1 (6 bases). The CDR3 has 14 residues. Germline assignment: CDR1 LGHDT and CDR2 YNNKEL (reference sequence). V gave up 0 bases and J gave up 4 bases, with 9 bases separating them.